The next 14 T cell receptor beta chains were all read from a single sample in a study of beta chain features in type 1 diabetes. The isolated RNA, all of it, was reverse transcribed, so expressed TCRB transcripts were what got sequenced. Data came from immunoSEQ multiplex PCR; TCRdb stores just in-frame clones and leaves some out. The table records some 900,000 clones, roughly a sixth of them present only once. Sequencing was performed on naive CD4+ T cells from blood. The receptors shown here come from a woman in her late teens or twenties in good health.

CDR3 nucleotide sequence: TGTGCCAGCAGCCCCGGAGCTCCAATCACCGGGGAGCTGTTTTTT. Protein product: CASSPGAPITGELFF. The rearrangement links TRBV9 to TRBJ2-2; D gene ambiguous. The CDR3 extends over 15 amino acids. V was shortened by 4 bases and J by 4 bases, with 14 bases between the two germline ends. CDR1 SGDLS and CDR2 YYNGEE come from the germline V gene.

The rearrangement uses TRBV7-2 and TRBJ2-5; 8 nucleotides match TRBD2. V dropped 3 bases and J dropped 4; count of bases not matched to a gene: 4. The CDR3 extends over 14 amino acids. Germline CDR1 SGHTA, CDR2 FQGNSA. The CDR3 reads CASSFSGSPETQYF. The DNA for the CDR3 is TGTGCCAGCAGCTTCAGCGGGAGCCCAGAGACCCAGTACTTC. Together with reference TRBV7-2 and TRBJ2-5, the CDR3 gives the full variable domain: GAGVSQSPSNKVTEKGKDVELRCDPISGHTALYWYRQSLGQGLEFLIYFQGNSAPDKSGLPSDRFSAERTGGSVSTLTIQRTQQEDSAVYLCASSFSGSPETQYFGPGTRLLVL.

This rearrangement joins TRBV6-6 to TRBJ1-5; D is ambiguous. V lost 6 bases to trimming and J lost 4 bases, with 10 bases between them. Germline CDR1 reads MNHNY; CDR2 reads SVGAGI (reference sequence). CDR3 length: 13 residues. CDR3 residues: CASSLYGNQPQHF. The CDR3 coding sequence is TGTGCCAGCAGCCTTTACGGGAATCAGCCCCAGCATTTT.

The V and J genes are TRBV19 and TRBJ2-3; D might be TRBD1 or TRBD2, each matching 5 bases. From germline, CDR1 is LNHDA and CDR2 SQIVND (reference sequence). This CDR3 contains 15 residues. V was trimmed by 3 bases and J by 1 base, leaving 11 bases between them. In DNA, the CDR3 is TGTGCCAGTAGTATTGTCGGGGACCGCACAGATACGCAGTATTTT. Protein product: CASSIVGDRTDTQYF. The whole variable domain, remainder taken from reference TRBV19 and TRBJ2-3, is DGGITQSPKYLFRKEGQNVTLSCEQNLNHDAMYWYRQDPGQGLRLIYYSQIVNDFQKGDIAEGYSVSREKKESFPLTVTSAQKNPTAFYLCASSIVGDRTDTQYFGPGTRLTVL.

This clone was seen only a few times. The chain has TRBV4-2 and TRBJ2-1; 9 nucleotides agree with TRBD2. CDR1 LGHNA and CDR2 YNFKEQ come from the germline V gene. The J segment lost 12 bases and the V segment lost 3 bases, leaving 9 bases of the junction unmatched. CDR3 length: 14 residues. Here the CDR3 reads CASSQAGTSSRQFF. The CDR3 DNA follows: TGTGCCAGCAGCCAGGCCGGGACTAGCAGTCGGCAGTTCTTC.

Only a few counts were recorded for this clone. The chain recombines TRBV7-2 with TRBJ2-7; D assignment may be TRBD1 or TRBD2 (5 bases each). The V and J ends lost 0 bases and 2 bases respectively, with 14 bases between them. CDR1 is SGHTA, CDR2 FQGNSA, per germline. The CDR3 contains 16 residues. The CDR3 loop is CASSLALRAGTYEQYF. The CDR3 bases are TGTGCCAGCAGCTTAGCGCTCAGGGCGGGTACCTACGAGCAGTACTTC.

In this sample, this clone turned up a few times. CDR3 in amino acids: CASSAAGRATDTQYF. CDR3 sequence (DNA): TGTGCCAGCAGTGCTGCCGGGAGGGCCACAGATACGCAGTATTTT. V and J are TRBV2 and TRBJ2-3; TRBD2 agrees at 8 bases. CDR1 is SNHLY and CDR2 is FYNNEI in the germline V gene. Trimming cost V 4 bases and J 2 bases; bases outside gene matches: 5. The CDR3 has 15 residues. Together with reference TRBV2 and TRBJ2-3, the CDR3 gives the full variable domain: EPEVTQTPSHQVTQMGQEVILRCVPISNHLYFYWYRQILGQKVEFLVSFYNNEISEKSEIFDDQFSVERPDGSNFTLKIRSTKLEDSAMYFCASSAAGRATDTQYFGPGTRLTVL.

V gene TRBV9 combines with J gene TRBJ2-7, with D possibly called TRBD1 or TRBD2 (5 bases each). Trimming stripped 0 bases from V and 7 bases from J, with 14 bases between. Germline V gene data show CDR1 as SGDLS and CDR2 as YYNGEE. The CDR3 spans 14 residues. CDR3 coding DNA: TGTGCCAGCAGCGTAGGAGGGGATCCGGGGGAGCAGTACTTC. This translates into CASSVGGDPGEQYF.

In this sample, this clone turned up a few times. The chain employs TRBV5-1 and TRBJ2-7, with TRBD1 matching 9 bases. The CDR3 sequence is 14 residues long. J lost 3 bases, V lost 4 bases, and 5 bases had no gene match. Per germline, CDR1 SGHRS and CDR2 YFSETQ. The CDR3 here is CASSQETGGYEQYF. In DNA, the CDR3 is TGCGCCAGCAGCCAAGAGACAGGGGGCTACGAGCAGTACTTC.

In the case of this clone: The same CDR3 is also encoded by other DNA sequences in this sample. In DNA, the CDR3 is TGTGCCAGCAGCTTGTCTGGGAGCTCCTACAATGAGCAGTTCTTC. It encodes CASSLSGSSYNEQFF. V and J are TRBV5-4 and TRBJ2-1; perhaps TRBD2 as D (5 bases). The CDR3 consists of 15 residues. Germline-derived CDR1 and CDR2 are SGHNT and YYREEE (reference sequence). Trimming removed 1 base at V and 0 bases at J, with 8 bases between.

In DNA form, the CDR3 reads TGTGCCAGCAGTGAAACGTTCTACTACGAGCAGTACTTC. This gives the protein CASSETFYYEQYF. This rearrangement joins TRBV28 to TRBJ2-7; D gene unclear. The CDR3 length is 13 residues. In germline, CDR1 is MDHEN, CDR2 SYDVKM. Trimming stripped 5 bases from V and 3 bases from J, with 11 bases between.

The chain uses TRBV7-2 and TRBJ1-5, with TRBD1 as a possible D gene (6 bases). The CDR3 length is 17 residues. In germline, CDR1 is SGHTA, CDR2 FQGNSA. V lost 3 bases and J 2 bases, leaving 17 bases between the germline ends. CDR3 loop: CASSFYTGPGGNQPQHF. CDR3 sequence (DNA): TGTGCCAGCAGCTTTTATACAGGGCCGGGCGGCAATCAGCCCCAGCATTTT. Looking up the rest from reference TRBV7-2 and TRBJ1-5 gives the full variable domain: GAGVSQSPSNKVTEKGKDVELRCDPISGHTALYWYRQSLGQGLEFLIYFQGNSAPDKSGLPSDRFSAERTGGSVSTLTIQRTQQEDSAVYLCASSFYTGPGGNQPQHFGDGTRLSIL.

This clone was counted a few times. The chain carries TRBV5-1 and TRBJ1-4; 10 nucleotides match TRBD1. V was clipped by 5 bases and J by 7 bases; unmatched bases: 8. The germline CDR1 and CDR2 sequences are SGHRS and YFSETQ. This CDR3 comprises 15 residues. In DNA, the CDR3 is TGCGCCAGCAGGGTCGGGACAGGGGTCGCTGAAAAACTGTTTTTT. Its protein is CASRVGTGVAEKLFF.

To note about this clone: Other DNA sequences in the same sample also yield this CDR3. This rearrangement joins TRBV9 to TRBJ2-1, with 12 positions matching TRBD2. In germline, CDR1 is SGDLS, CDR2 YYNGEE. With V trimmed by 2 bases and J by 8 bases, 5 bases remained unmatched. This CDR3 is 15 amino acids long. The CDR3 DNA reads as TGTGCCAGCAGCGTGCTAGCGGGAGGGCCTTATGAGCAGTTCTTC. It codes for CASSVLAGGPYEQFF.